This T cell receptor (beta chain) was sequenced during a study of PD-1 blockade in classical Hodgkin lymphoma (TCRdb year 2020). Turning to the overall study: The study used TCR beta sequencing and CyTOF to define a peripheral blood immune signature of response to PD-1 blockade in classical Hodgkin lymphoma. Study-wide conclusions, independent of this receptor: Baseline TCR diversity was reported to be lower in newly diagnosed patients than in healthy donors and to be lower still in relapsed/refractory patients. The study was restricted to a single clinical trial cohort, and the causes of repertoire differences, possibly disease activity or prior therapy, were left undefined.

Genomic DNA was isolated using the Qiagen DNeasy kit from unsorted PBMCs as well as from negatively selected CD4+ and CD8+ fractions. TCR beta CDR3 regions were amplified by immunoSEQ multiplex PCR using primers annealing to V and J segments. A synthetic immune receptor repertoire was used to minimize amplification bias, and remaining bias was computationally removed after sequencing. The paper's processing steps were these. Repertoire diversity was quantified as the Shannon entropy index using custom Python scripts. Unsorted, CD4+ and CD8+ repertoires were analyzed separately, except in combined analyses where CD4+ and CD8+ sequences were merged in silico. TCRdb provides this immuneACCESS table in a form limited to in-frame rearrangements. Some clones are lacking; in checked studies, under half of them reflect an unresolved V gene, and why the rest are absent is not known. V and J calls and clone size are copied from that table; D and trimming were computed from the DNA. Within this sample are about 21,000 clones, with about 94% of them counted one time only. Of the sample, roughly 5.5% falls within the top ten clones.

In the case of this clone: It lacks a known antigen. No base quality values were provided; no much bigger clone lies one nucleotide off.

Per the publication, the time point label means: newly diagnosed, previously untreated cHL patient sample. PBMCs from patients with newly diagnosed, previously untreated classical Hodgkin lymphoma were sequenced as a comparison group for the relapsed/refractory trial patients. Peripheral blood was collected in 8 mL Vacutainer Cell Preparation Tubes, from which PBMCs were isolated by centrifugation and then cryopreserved. The receptor was derived from a human donor with classical Hodgkin lymphoma. The sample comprised peripheral blood mononuclear cells (PBMCs).

CDR3 loop: CSATTGQFF. The DNA sequence is as follows: TGCAGTGCTACGACTGGGCAGTTCTTC. This chain is built from TRBV20-1 and TRBJ2-1; no D segment can be confidently identified. Measured from the cysteine to the phenylalanine, the CDR3 is 9 residues long. Just the 27-base CDR3 DNA is kept, in frame starting at base 1. Taken from the germline V gene (reference sequence), the CDR1 and CDR2 loops are DFQATT and SNEGSKA. V lost 4 bases and J lost 12 bases; the stretch between them is 7 bases long.